Included here is one T cell receptor beta chain sequence, with context. Germline V lookup: CDR1 LNHDA, CDR2 SQIVND (reference sequence). CDR3 size: 14 residues. V was trimmed by 5 bases and J by 0 bases, leaving 11 bases between them. Study processing details: Reference gene primer amplification yielded estimated nucleated cell counts. Measured with immunoSEQ multiplex PCR; TCRdb has only the in-frame clones, and not every one. V, J and clone size derive from that table, while D and trimming were established from the DNA sequence. The table records about 160,000 clones, approximately 82% of them present only once. This specimen comes from a study of blood T cell repertoires in COVID-19. Looking at the study overall: Samples representing acute and convalescent COVID-19 were sourced from the United States, Italy and Spain. T cells, B-cell-depleted T cells, or PBMCs supplied cDNA or gDNA.

The TCR originated in a woman aged 80 or older with acute or convalescent COVID-19. The specimen sequenced was peripheral blood. The chain has TRBV19 and TRBJ2-7, with D maybe TRBD2 (6 bases). CDR3 bases: TGTGCCAGTAGTCTAACGGGAGCCTCCTACGAGCAGTACTTC. It codes for CASSLTGASYEQYF.